The text below deals with one T cell receptor (beta chain). Antigen specificity is unknown. This sample is part of a study of early T cells in non-severe SARS-CoV-2 infection. Whole-study context: Whole-blood bulk RNA, unsorted, was sequenced, and chains were unpaired.

TCRdb re-called the 5' RACE reads through MiXCR, storing one row per CDR3 protein. The repertoire has about 55,000 distinct CDR3 sequences, 7.5% to 9.5% of them found once; the top ten carry about 4.2%. V lost 4 bases to trimming and J lost 4 bases, with 23 bases between them. This CDR3 comprises 18 residues. Germline V gene sequence: CDR1 LGHDT, CDR2 YNNKEL (reference sequence). The study's findings and limits: There was a bias toward anti-spike CD8 responses in VDJdb matching, which missed private and CD4 specificities.

This rearrangement joins TRBV3-1 to TRBJ2-1; D uncertain. The sequencing sample was made of whole blood. This clonotype was obtained from an adult who was a healthcare worker with PCR-confirmed SARS-CoV-2 infection or an uninfected control (not recorded which). This chain's CDR3 is CASSRNANRYSNYNEQFF. The CDR3 DNA reads as TGTGCCAGCAGCCGAAACGCGAATAGGTATTCGAATTACAATGAGCAGTTCTTC.